These 22 T cell receptor beta chains were all obtained from the same sample, sequenced in a study of blood T cell repertoires in COVID-19. TCRdb's table, derived via immunoSEQ multiplex PCR, lists solely in-frame clones and lacks some. Of 250,000 to 300,000 clones in the sample, approximately 85% were seen once. The specimen sequenced was peripheral blood. The source of these receptors is a man aged 50 to 60 with active or convalescent COVID-19.

This chain links TRBV3-1 (or the pseudogene TRBV3-2) with TRBJ2-3, with 8 bases that match TRBD2. The ends lost 1 base at V and 2 bases at J; junction bases unmatched: 8. There are 17 residues in the CDR3. Germline V gene lookup returns CDR1 LGHDT and CDR2 YNNKEL (reference sequence). Here the CDR3 DNA reads TGTGCCAGCAGCCAAGCCCCGGGACTAGGGACCACAGATACGCAGTATTTT. This encodes CASSQAPGLGTTDTQYF.

V usage is TRBV3-1 (or the pseudogene TRBV3-2) and J usage is TRBJ2-2; maybe TRBD1 (5 bases). CDR1 and CDR2 (germline): LGHDT, YNNKEL (reference sequence). The length of the CDR3 is 14 residues. V was pared by 4 bases and J by 5 bases, with 11 bases between. The CDR3 nucleotides are TGTGCCAGCAGCCGATTGGCAGGGACCGGGGAGCTGTTTTTT. Amino acid sequence: CASSRLAGTGELFF.

This clone was seen just once. The chain combines TRBV12-2 with TRBJ1-2; TRBD1, as called in the table, went unchecked against the DNA. TRBV12-2 constitutes a pseudogene. The CDR3 consists of 15 residues. CDR3 DNA sequence: TGTGCAAGTCGCTTAGCCTCTGACAATGACTATGGCTACACCTTC. Protein sequence: CASRLASDNDYGYTF.

In DNA form, the CDR3 reads TGCGCCAGCAGCCGGGACAGGACGACCTACGAGCAGTACTTC. Translated, it gives CASSRDRTTYEQYF. The V gene is TRBV5-1, the J gene TRBJ2-7, with 8 bases aligning to TRBD1. V was clipped by 4 bases and J by 2 bases; unmatched bases: 5. The CDR3 covers 14 residues. Germline V CDR1 and CDR2: SGHRS, YFSETQ. The full variable domain, completed using reference TRBV5-1 and TRBJ2-7, is KAGVTQTPRYLIKTRGQQVTLSCSPISGHRSVSWYQQTPGQGLQFLFEYFSETQRNKGNFPGRFSGRQFSNSRSEMNVSTLELGDSALYLCASSRDRTTYEQYFGPGTRLTVT.

J is TRBJ2-7 and V is TRBV3-1 (or the pseudogene TRBV3-2); 11 bases agree with TRBD1. CDR3 length equals 15 residues. With 3 bases clipped from V and 3 bases from J, the junction kept 4 bases outside the gene matches. Germline V CDR1 and CDR2: LGHDT, YNNKEL (reference sequence). CDR3 bases: TGTGCCAGCAGCCACGGGACAGGGGGTTACTACGAGCAGTACTTC. As protein: CASSHGTGGYYEQYF.

The genes are TRBV5-1 and TRBJ2-2; 7 bases are a match to TRBD2. This CDR3 has 14 residues. V trimming: 5 bases; J trimming: 6 bases; junction bases outside the gene matches: 7. The germline V gene has CDR1 SGHRS and CDR2 YFSETQ. CDR3 coding DNA: TGCGCCAGCAGGACTGAAGCGGGACCCGGGGAGCTGTTTTTT. Amino acid sequence: CASRTEAGPGELFF.

The CDR3 nucleotides read TGTGCCAGCCCGTCCGGGGAGGCTAATGAAAAACTGTTTTTT. Amino acids: CASPSGEANEKLFF. The chain employs TRBV5-5 and TRBJ1-4; D remains unclear. Trimming took off 7 bases at V and 3 bases at J, with 13 bases between the two ends. The CDR3 has 14 amino acids. CDR1 is SGHKS and CDR2 is YYEKEE in the germline V gene (reference sequence).

Worth noting for this clone: At one boundary the junction diverges from the germline segment, which might be a read error. The rearrangement links TRBV3-1 (or the pseudogene TRBV3-2) to TRBJ1-2; 8 bases agree with TRBD1. The CDR3 has 14 amino acids. Germline lookup yields CDR1 LGHDT and CDR2 YNNKEL (reference sequence). The CDR3 sequence: CAGSQAGGRGGYTF. The CDR3 region has the DNA TGTGCCGGCAGCCAAGCAGGGGGCCGGGGTGGCTACACCTTC.

This CDR3 reads CASSLAGQGTGNSGNTIYF. The CDR3 coding sequence is TGCGCCAGCAGCCTCGCCGGACAGGGTACTGGAAACTCTGGAAACACCATATATTTT. The chain employs TRBV4-1 and TRBJ1-3, with 8 positions matching TRBD1. Germline V gives CDR1 MGHRA, CDR2 YSYEKL. The V segment lost 4 bases and the J segment 0 bases; nucleotides outside the gene matches: 14. CDR3 length: 19 amino acids.

The chain couples TRBV7-6 to TRBJ2-1, with TRBD2 identical over 9 bases. The trim removed 5 bases at V and 7 bases at J, leaving 12 bases unmatched. The CDR3 is made up of 16 amino acids. Germline CDR1 is SGHVS and CDR2 is FNYEAQ. DNA for the CDR3: TGTGCCAGCAGCAGCTGGACTAGCGAGATCTGGAATGAGCAGTTCTTC. Translated: CASSSWTSEIWNEQFF.

On this clone: This CDR3 is also generated by other DNA sequences in the sample. The J gene is TRBJ1-1, the V gene TRBV5-1; no definite D call. The CDR3 totals 13 residues. V was clipped by 0 bases and J by 1 base, with 4 bases between them. Germline-derived CDR1 and CDR2 are SGHRS and YFSETQ. CDR3: CASSLGGNTEAFF. In DNA, the CDR3 is TGCGCCAGCAGCTTGGGCGGGAACACTGAAGCTTTCTTT.

CDR3 sequence (DNA): TGTGCCATCAGTTGGGCAGCCACCGGGGAGCTGTTTTTT. Translated, it gives CAISWAATGELFF. This sequence joins TRBV10-3 and TRBJ2-2; D is unresolved. The CDR3 contains 13 residues. CDR1 ENHRY and CDR2 SYGVKD come from the germline V gene. The V end lost 5 bases, the J end lost 4 bases, and 8 bases lay between the germline ends.

Turning to this clone: A far larger clone is a single base away, which makes a read error likely. The V call is TRBV13, the J call TRBJ2-7; 8 nucleotides align to TRBD1. The V gene's germline CDR1 is PRHDT and CDR2 FYEKMQ (reference sequence). V dropped 5 bases and J dropped 2; count of bases not matched to a gene: 5. The CDR3 has 14 residues. The CDR3 region is CASSPGTGPYEQYF. CDR3 bases: TGTGCCAGCAGCCCCGGGACAGGCCCCTACGAGCAGTACTTC.

This clone was counted only a few times. The chain links TRBV18 to TRBJ2-1, with 8 bases identical to TRBD2. Per germline, CDR1 KGHSH and CDR2 LQKENI. J lost 0 bases, V lost 6 bases, and 4 bases had no gene match. The CDR3 sequence is 15 residues long. Here the CDR3 DNA reads TGTGCCAGCTCCGGAAGCGGGAGCTCCTACAATGAGCAGTTCTTC. Protein sequence: CASSGSGSSYNEQFF.

As regards this clone: One end of the junction varies from germline; a read error may be responsible. CDR3 nucleotides: TGTGCCAGCAGCTTAGTTCAGGGGGAGAAGCTCTTC. The encoded protein is CASSLVQGEKLF. The chain is built from TRBV7-9 and TRBJ1-2, with 7 bases fitting TRBD1. This CDR3 region has 12 residues. CDR1 SEHNR and CDR2 FQNEAQ come from the germline V gene (reference sequence).

The rearrangement joins TRBV28 to TRBJ1-2, with a weak D call TRBD1 (5 bases). The germline CDR1 and CDR2 sequences are MDHEN and SYDVKM. The CDR3 consists of 16 residues. V lost 3 bases, J lost 2 bases, and 16 bases lay in between. The DNA of the CDR3 is TGTGCCAGCAGTTTTACAGGATTCGGAGGGAACTATGGCTACACCTTC. This encodes CASSFTGFGGNYGYTF.

The V and J genes are TRBV6-1 and TRBJ2-5; a weak D match, TRBD1 (5 bases). V was clipped by 3 bases and J by 5 bases, with 10 bases between them. There are 13 residues in the CDR3. Germline loops: CDR1 MNHNS, CDR2 SASEGT. The CDR3 DNA reads TGTGCCAGCAGTGAGGGGCCACGGGAGACCCAGTACTTC. This codes for CASSEGPRETQYF.

The J gene is TRBJ2-3, the V gene TRBV3-1 (or the pseudogene TRBV3-2); 12 bases fit TRBD2. In germline, CDR1 is LGHDT, CDR2 YNNKEL (reference sequence). With 11 bases clipped from V and 5 bases from J, the junction kept 5 bases outside the gene matches. The CDR3 totals 13 residues. CDR3 residues: CACGGLAGDTQYF. CDR3 nucleotide sequence: TGTGCCTGCGGGGGACTAGCGGGAGATACGCAGTATTTT.

This clone occurred once. CDR3 in amino acids: CASSPEDRGETQYF. CDR3 DNA: TGTGCCAGCTCACCCGAAGACAGGGGTGAGACCCAGTACTTC. This chain joins TRBV18 and TRBJ2-5; 8 bases are shared with TRBD1. CDR1 and CDR2 (germline): KGHSH, LQKENI. The J segment lost 5 bases and the V segment lost 3 bases, leaving 5 bases of the junction unmatched. The CDR3 has 14 residues.

The CDR3 reads CASSRAAPPDTQYF. Here the CDR3 DNA reads TGTGCCAGTAGTCGCGCGGCCCCCCCAGATACGCAGTATTTT. The chain couples TRBV19 to TRBJ2-3; D remains ambiguous. The CDR3 has 14 amino acids. Trimming removed 5 bases at V and 4 bases at J, with 13 bases between. Looked up from germline, CDR1 is LNHDA and CDR2 is SQIVND (reference sequence).

With regard to this clone: Because the CDR3's place on the DNA is in doubt, the DNA is left out and the CDR3 is given as listed by TCRdb. V and J are TRBV19 and TRBJ1-2; the table's D call, TRBD1, was not checked against the DNA. The CDR3 numbers 14 amino acids, ends counted. From germline, CDR1 is LNHDA and CDR2 SQIVND (reference sequence). CDR3 residues: CASTSGQGDYGYTF.

The chain couples TRBV19 to TRBJ2-5, with a possible D match to TRBD1 (6 bases). Trimming removed 5 bases at V and 5 bases at J, with 9 bases between. This CDR3 has 12 residues. Germline CDR1 is LNHDA and CDR2 is SQIVND (reference sequence). DNA for the CDR3: TGTGCCAGTAGTTCACAGGGTGAGACCCAGTACTTC. This codes for CASSSQGETQYF.